The 19 T cell receptor beta chains below were found in one sample sequenced in a study of PD-1 blockade in classical Hodgkin lymphoma. In every patient, relapse followed autologous stem cell transplantation, while exposure to brentuximab vedotin differed. Assay: immunoSEQ multiplex PCR; the TCRdb copy retains only in-frame clones and omits some. The sample shows 55,000 to 60,000 clones, 75% to 95% of them seen only once. The source material was peripheral blood mononuclear cells (PBMCs), sampled before the second cycle of nivolumab. The origin of the receptors is a human donor with classical Hodgkin lymphoma.

The rearrangement uses TRBV6-6 and TRBJ2-1; tentative D call: TRBD2 (5 bases). This CDR3 has 15 residues. Looked up from germline, CDR1 is MNHNY and CDR2 is SVGAGI (reference sequence). V was shortened by 0 bases and J by 0 bases, with 6 bases between the two germline ends. The CDR3 bases are TGTGCCAGCAGTTACTCAGGGAGCTCCTACAATGAGCAGTTCTTC. It specifies CASSYSGSSYNEQFF.

The CDR3 loop is CASSADTGVRGELFF. DNA for the CDR3: TGTGCCAGCAGTGCAGACACAGGGGTACGCGGGGAGCTGTTTTTT. The J gene is TRBJ2-2, the V gene TRBV25-1; TRBD1 aligns across 7 bases. The germline CDR1 and CDR2 sequences are MGHDK and SYGVNS. The CDR3 is 15 amino acids. J was trimmed by 7 bases and V by 4 bases; bases with no gene match: 9. Based on the CDR3 plus reference TRBV25-1 and TRBJ2-2, the full variable domain is EADIYQTPRYLVIGTGKKITLECSQTMGHDKMYWYQQDPGMELHLIHYSYGVNSTEKGDLSSESTVSRIRTEHFPLTLESARPSHTSQYLCASSADTGVRGELFFGEGSRLTVL.

V gene TRBV5-8 combines with J gene TRBJ2-7; D may be TRBD1 or TRBD2 (5 bases each). CDR1 SGHTS and CDR2 YDEGEE come from the germline V gene. The CDR3 extends over 13 amino acids. The ends were cut back, 0 bases at V and 3 bases at J, with 7 bases in the middle. The CDR3 loop reads CASSLGGYYEQYF. DNA of the CDR3: TGTGCCAGCAGCTTGGGGGGGTACTACGAGCAGTACTTC.

This chain connects TRBV28 to TRBJ1-1; D not certain. V was clipped by 4 bases and J by 0 bases, with 9 bases between them. The CDR3 length is 14 residues. The germline CDR1 and CDR2 sequences are MDHEN and SYDVKM. CDR3 in amino acids: CASSSPVMNTEAFF. The CDR3 bases are TGTGCCAGCAGTTCCCCGGTCATGAACACTGAAGCTTTCTTT.

The V call is TRBV12-2, the J call TRBJ1-1. TRBV12-2 is shown as a pseudogene. The CDR3 is 13 amino acids. CDR3 bases: TGTGCAAGTCGCTTAGTTGGGGGCACTGAAGCTTTCTTT. This codes for CASRLVGGTEAFF.

The CDR3 DNA is TGTGCCAGCAGCTTAGGGGTGGGGTCGAACACTGAAGCTTTCTTT. Protein product: CASSLGVGSNTEAFF. This chain joins TRBV11-1 and TRBJ1-1; D gene uncertain. Germline V gene sequence: CDR1 SGHAT, CDR2 FQDESV (reference sequence). The CDR3 runs to 15 residues. V was pared by 1 base and J by 1 base, with 10 bases between. The entire variable domain, with the rest obtained from reference TRBV11-1 and TRBJ1-1, is as follows: EAEVAQSPRYKITEKSQAVAFWCDPISGHATLYWYRQILGQGPELLVQFQDESVVDDSQLPKDRFSAERLKGVDSTLKIQPAELGDSAMYLCASSLGVGSNTEAFFGQGTRLTVV.

V gene TRBV7-9 combines with J gene TRBJ2-5, with 9 bases aligning to TRBD1. The germline CDR1 and CDR2 sequences are SEHNR and FQNEAQ (reference sequence). The CDR3 consists of 19 residues. V dropped 6 bases and J dropped 1; count of bases not matched to a gene: 18. The CDR3 DNA is TGTGCCAGCAGACCAGAACGGGCTCCCGGGACAGGGCTCCAAGAGACCCAGTACTTC. It codes for CASRPERAPGTGLQETQYF.

This sequence joins TRBV5-1 and TRBJ1-1; 7 positions match TRBD1. CDR3 length: 14 amino acids. V shed 4 bases and J 3 bases; nucleotides not matched to a gene: 6. Germline CDR1 is SGHRS and CDR2 is YFSETQ. The DNA of the CDR3 is TGCGCCAGCAGCCACGGAGACAGGGACACTGAAGCTTTCTTT. It specifies CASSHGDRDTEAFF.

The chain is built from TRBV29-1 and TRBJ1-2; D call uncertain. The ends were cut back, 5 bases at V and 7 bases at J, with 17 bases in the middle. This CDR3 comprises 13 residues. Germline V gene lookup returns CDR1 SQVTM and CDR2 ANQGSEA. Written as DNA, the CDR3 is TGCAGCGTTAATCTTGGAGGGATTCTTGGCTACACCTTC. Its translation: CSVNLGGILGYTF.

The V gene is TRBV7-2, the J gene TRBJ2-5; 12 bases match TRBD2. Germline V gene lookup returns CDR1 SGHTA and CDR2 FQGNSA. V lost 8 bases, J lost 2 bases, and 18 bases stayed unmatched. The CDR3 runs to 19 residues. The CDR3 nucleotides read TGTGCCAGCTCTACCCGACAGGGCGTAGGACTAGCGGGACAAGAGACCCAGTACTTC. It yields the protein CASSTRQGVGLAGQETQYF.

With regard to this clone: Other DNA sequences within the sample encode an identical CDR3. The V and J genes are TRBV6-1 and TRBJ1-1, with D unresolved. The CDR3 totals 11 residues. The ends were cut back, 1 base at V and 4 bases at J, with 1 base in the middle. Germline CDR1 and CDR2: MNHNS and SASEGT. The CDR3 nucleotides are TGTGCCAGCAGTGAAGTCACTGAAGCTTTCTTT. Translation: CASSEVTEAFF.

The chain couples TRBV5-1 to TRBJ2-7, with 8 bases aligning to TRBD1. Germline assignment: CDR1 SGHRS and CDR2 YFSETQ. CDR3 size: 16 residues. The ends lost 0 bases at V and 1 base at J; junction bases unmatched: 6. Here the CDR3 reads CASSLARTGRSYEQYF. CDR3 sequence (DNA): TGCGCCAGCAGCTTGGCCAGGACAGGGCGGTCCTACGAGCAGTACTTC.

The V gene is TRBV19, the J gene TRBJ2-7; D perhaps matches TRBD1 (5 bases). The CDR3 runs 15 residues. Trimming pared 9 bases from V and 2 bases from J, leaving 20 bases between. The germline CDR1 and CDR2 sequences are LNHDA and SQIVND (reference sequence). CDR3: CASSPRIGATYEQYF. CDR3 nucleotide sequence: TGTGCCAGCAGTCCCCGGATTGGGGCCACCTACGAGCAGTACTTC.

This chain links TRBV18 with TRBJ2-1; 8 bases map to TRBD2. The CDR3 extends over 14 amino acids. CDR1 is KGHSH and CDR2 is LQKENI in the germline V gene. V dropped 0 bases and J dropped 15; count of bases not matched to a gene: 10. The CDR3: CASSPPPSGRGMFF. In DNA, the CDR3 is TGTGCCAGCTCACCACCGCCTAGCGGGCGCGGTATGTTCTTC.

This clone was observed a handful of times. The chain is built from TRBV13 and TRBJ2-7, with 15 bases identical to TRBD2. Per germline, CDR1 PRHDT and CDR2 FYEKMQ (reference sequence). Trimming at V came to 4 bases and at J to 4 bases, leaving 8 bases not matched to a gene. There are 17 residues in the CDR3. In DNA form, the CDR3 reads TGTGCCAGCAGCTCCCGAGGACTAGCGGGGGGGCGTTACGAGCAGTACTTC. It is translated as CASSSRGLAGGRYEQYF. The variable domain in full, with the rest retrieved from reference TRBV13 and TRBJ2-7, is AAGVIQSPRHLIKEKRETATLKCYPIPRHDTVYWYQQGPGQDPQFLISFYEKMQSDKGSIPDRFSAQQFSDYHSELNMSSLELGDSALYFCASSSRGLAGGRYEQYFGPGTRLTVT.

V and J are TRBV6-5 and TRBJ2-7; D may correspond to TRBD1 or TRBD2 (6 bases each). Trimming pared 4 bases from V and 6 bases from J, leaving 19 bases between. Germline V gene lookup returns CDR1 MNHEY and CDR2 SVGAGI. The CDR3 contains 15 residues. The CDR3 loop reads CASSLQGGGLGEQYF. The CDR3 coding sequence is TGTGCCAGCAGTTTACAGGGTGGGGGGCTCGGCGAGCAGTACTTC.

CDR3 residues: CASSDPRITAGGRCGYTF. The CDR3 coding sequence is TGTGCCAGCAGTGACCCACGTATTACCGCCGGGGGGCGTTGTGGCTACACCTTC. The rearrangement uses TRBV6-4 and TRBJ1-2; tentatively, D is TRBD1 (6 bases). Trimming shortened V by 2 bases and J by 7 bases, and 26 bases separated the two germline ends. Germline V gives CDR1 MRHNA, CDR2 SNTAGT. The CDR3 totals 18 residues.

The gene calls are TRBV5-6 and TRBJ2-1; TRBD1 matches at 9 bases. CDR1 SGHDT and CDR2 YYEEEE come from the germline V gene. V trimming: 0 bases; J trimming: 12 bases; junction bases outside the gene matches: 7. There are 14 residues in the CDR3. DNA for the CDR3: TGTGCCAGCAGCTTGGTGGGACAGGGTATGGGGCAGTTCTTC. Its protein is CASSLVGQGMGQFF.

The chain has TRBV29-1 and TRBJ1-1; no firm D call. V was cut by 6 bases and J by 3 bases, with 8 bases left in between. Germline V gene data show CDR1 as SQVTM and CDR2 as ANQGSEA. The CDR3 extends over 11 amino acids. CDR3 loop: CSVGRDTEAFF. Here the CDR3 DNA reads TGCAGCGTGGGGAGGGACACTGAAGCTTTCTTT.